This T cell receptor beta chain was observed in a study of control samples from healthy donors and cancer patients. Trimming cost V 0 bases and J 4 bases, with 16 bases left between them. The CDR3 is 16 amino acids. CDR1 and CDR2 (germline): SGHRS, YFSETQ. The sample holds a few counts of this clone. Clones were sequenced by immunoSEQ multiplex PCR, and TCRdb holds only the in-frame ones, with some missing. In the table there are over 150,000 clones, 95% to 96% of which are singletons. Sequenced sample: blood. This chain uses TRBV5-1 with TRBJ1-1; a weak D match, TRBD1 (6 bases). This clonotype originated in a woman in her twenties or thirties in good health. The CDR3 here is CASSLASRGGGTEAFF. DNA of the CDR3: TGCGCCAGCAGCTTGGCGTCCAGGGGAGGGGGCACTGAAGCTTTCTTT. The full variable domain, rest sourced from reference TRBV5-1 and TRBJ1-1, is KAGVTQTPRYLIKTRGQQVTLSCSPISGHRSVSWYQQTPGQGLQFLFEYFSETQRNKGNFPGRFSGRQFSNSRSEMNVSTLELGDSALYLCASSLASRGGGTEAFFGQGTRLTVV.